The clone carrying this T cell receptor beta chain was observed many times. Its target is not known. This entry belongs to a study of identical twins. Study-wide points: One should note that invariant MAIT and iNKT cells could partly confound zero-insertion analyses.

The CDR3 runs to 13 residues. The germline V and J ends were trimmed by 3 bases and 5 bases, with 11 bases remaining between them. Germline V gene lookup returns CDR1 DFQATT and CDR2 SNEGSKA (reference sequence). Template switching supplied a universal primer site; unique molecular identifiers were carried on the cDNA. TCRdb reprocessed the 5' RACE reads via MiXCR and lists one record per CDR3 protein. This table holds about 660,000 distinct CDR3 sequences, over 8.5% found once. Healthy Caucasians provided all donations. The same sample was also used in a study of yellow fever vaccine responses in identical twins. That publication notes: After vaccination, twins' T cell response reportedly seemed partly convergent, partly personalized.

Sequencing input: PBMCs. This clonotype was obtained from a woman in her late teens or twenties in good health. The rearrangement links TRBV20-1 to TRBJ1-5; D call uncertain. The CDR3 DNA reads as TGCAGTGCTAGCGAGGAGGCCCATCAGCCCCAGCATTTT. Translating gives CSASEEAHQPQHF.